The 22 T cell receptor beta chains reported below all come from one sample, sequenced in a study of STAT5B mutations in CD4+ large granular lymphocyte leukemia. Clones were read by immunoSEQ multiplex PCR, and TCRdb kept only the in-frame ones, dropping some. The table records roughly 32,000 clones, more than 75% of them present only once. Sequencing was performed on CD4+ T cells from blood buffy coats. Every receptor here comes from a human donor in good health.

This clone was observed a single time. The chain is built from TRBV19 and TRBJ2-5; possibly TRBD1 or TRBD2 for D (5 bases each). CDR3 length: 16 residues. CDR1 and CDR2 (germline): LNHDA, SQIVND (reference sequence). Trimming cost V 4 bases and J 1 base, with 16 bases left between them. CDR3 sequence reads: CASSTNGARVQETQYF. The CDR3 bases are TGTGCCAGTAGTACCAACGGGGCAAGGGTCCAAGAGACCCAGTACTTC.

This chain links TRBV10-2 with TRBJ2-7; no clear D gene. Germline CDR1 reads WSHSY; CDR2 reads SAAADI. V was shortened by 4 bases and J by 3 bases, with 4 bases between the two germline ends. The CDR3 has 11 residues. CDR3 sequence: CASSGNYEQYF. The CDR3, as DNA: TGCGCCAGCAGTGGTAACTACGAGCAGTACTTC.

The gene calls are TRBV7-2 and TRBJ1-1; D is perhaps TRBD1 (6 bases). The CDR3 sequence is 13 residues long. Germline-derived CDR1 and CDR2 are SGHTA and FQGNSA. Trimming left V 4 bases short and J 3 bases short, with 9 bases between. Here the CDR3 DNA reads TGTGCCAGCAGCTCGAGGGGGGACACTGAAGCTTTCTTT. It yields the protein CASSSRGDTEAFF.

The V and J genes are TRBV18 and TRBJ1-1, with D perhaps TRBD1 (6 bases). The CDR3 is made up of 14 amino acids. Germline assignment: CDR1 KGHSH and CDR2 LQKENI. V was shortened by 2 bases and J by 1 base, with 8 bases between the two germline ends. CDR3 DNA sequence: TGTGCCAGCTCACCAGGGACACCGAACACTGAAGCTTTCTTT. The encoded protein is CASSPGTPNTEAFF.

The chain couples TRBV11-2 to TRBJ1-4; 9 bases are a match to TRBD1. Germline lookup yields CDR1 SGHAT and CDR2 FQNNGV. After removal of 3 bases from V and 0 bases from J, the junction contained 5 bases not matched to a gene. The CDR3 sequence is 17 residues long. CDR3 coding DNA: TGTGCCAGCAGCTTTGGGACAGGGACTCCAACTAATGAAAAACTGTTTTTT. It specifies CASSFGTGTPTNEKLFF.

CDR3 protein: CASSLRTSGLNDEQFF. CDR3 bases: TGTGCCAGCAGCTTAAGGACTAGCGGACTTAACGATGAGCAGTTCTTC. The rearrangement links TRBV7-9 to TRBJ2-1, with 10 bases aligning to TRBD2. Germline CDR1 and CDR2: SEHNR and FQNEAQ (reference sequence). The V and J ends lost 2 bases and 8 bases, in that order; junction bases with no gene match: 9. The CDR3 covers 16 residues.

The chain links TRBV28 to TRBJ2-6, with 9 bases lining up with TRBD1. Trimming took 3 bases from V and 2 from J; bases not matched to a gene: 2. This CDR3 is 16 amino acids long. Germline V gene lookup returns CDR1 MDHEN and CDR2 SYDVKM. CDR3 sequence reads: CASSLDRGTGANVLTF. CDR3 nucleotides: TGTGCCAGCAGTTTGGACAGGGGCACTGGGGCCAACGTCCTGACTTTC. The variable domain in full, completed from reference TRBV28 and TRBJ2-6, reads DVKVTQSSRYLVKRTGEKVFLECVQDMDHENMFWYRQDPGLGLRLIYFSYDVKMKEKGDIPEGYSVSREKKERFSLILESASTNQTSMYLCASSLDRGTGANVLTFGAGSRLTVL.

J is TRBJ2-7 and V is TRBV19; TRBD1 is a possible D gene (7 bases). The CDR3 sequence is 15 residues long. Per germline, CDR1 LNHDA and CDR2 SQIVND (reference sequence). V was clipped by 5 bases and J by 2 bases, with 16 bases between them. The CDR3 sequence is CASSPQGGQPYEQYF. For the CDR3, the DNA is TGTGCCAGTAGTCCGCAGGGGGGTCAGCCCTACGAGCAGTACTTC.

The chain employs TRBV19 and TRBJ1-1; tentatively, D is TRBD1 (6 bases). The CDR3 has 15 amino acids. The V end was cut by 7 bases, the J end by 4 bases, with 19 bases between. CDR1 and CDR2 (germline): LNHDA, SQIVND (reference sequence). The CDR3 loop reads CASTDGQFGTTEAFF. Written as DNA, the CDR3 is TGTGCCAGTACCGATGGACAGTTCGGGACCACTGAAGCTTTCTTT.

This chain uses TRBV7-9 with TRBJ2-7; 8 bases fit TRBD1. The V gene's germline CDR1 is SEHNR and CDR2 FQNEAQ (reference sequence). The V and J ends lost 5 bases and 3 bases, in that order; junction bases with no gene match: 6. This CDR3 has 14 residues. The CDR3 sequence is CASSPGQAYYEQYF. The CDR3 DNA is TGTGCCAGCAGCCCGGGACAGGCCTACTACGAGCAGTACTTC.

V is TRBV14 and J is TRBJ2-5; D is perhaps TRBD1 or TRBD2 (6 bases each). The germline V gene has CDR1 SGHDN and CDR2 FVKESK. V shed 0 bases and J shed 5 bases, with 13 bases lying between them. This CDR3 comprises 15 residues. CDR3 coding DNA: TGTGCCAGCAGCCAAGATTGGGGGGCCAGGGAGACCCAGTACTTC. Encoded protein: CASSQDWGARETQYF.

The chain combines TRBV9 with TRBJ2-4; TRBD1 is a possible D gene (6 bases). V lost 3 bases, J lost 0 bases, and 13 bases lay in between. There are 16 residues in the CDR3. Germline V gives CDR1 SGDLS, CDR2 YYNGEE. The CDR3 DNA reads TGTGCCAGCAGCGCCCAGGGGACCCTAGCCAAAAACATTCAGTACTTC. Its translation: CASSAQGTLAKNIQYF.

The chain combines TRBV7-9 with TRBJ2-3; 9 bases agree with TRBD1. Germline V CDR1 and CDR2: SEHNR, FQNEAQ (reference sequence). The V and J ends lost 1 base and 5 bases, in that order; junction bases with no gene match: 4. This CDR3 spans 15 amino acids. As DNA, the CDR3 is TGTGCCAGCAGCTTAGGTACAGGGGGCATAGATACGCAGTATTTT. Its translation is CASSLGTGGIDTQYF.

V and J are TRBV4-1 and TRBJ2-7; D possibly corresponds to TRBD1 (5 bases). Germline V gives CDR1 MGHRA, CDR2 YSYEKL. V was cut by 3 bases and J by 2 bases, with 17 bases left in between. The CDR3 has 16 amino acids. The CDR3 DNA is TGCGCCAGCAGCCACCCTCGGTCGCGGACACCCTACGAGCAGTACTTC. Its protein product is CASSHPRSRTPYEQYF.

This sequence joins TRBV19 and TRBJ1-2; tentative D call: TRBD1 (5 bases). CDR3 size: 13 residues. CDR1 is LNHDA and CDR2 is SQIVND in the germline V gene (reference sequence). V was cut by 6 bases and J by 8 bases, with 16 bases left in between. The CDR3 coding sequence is TGTGCCAGTAGCCCCAGGGATGGGTCGGGCTACACCTTC. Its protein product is CASSPRDGSGYTF.

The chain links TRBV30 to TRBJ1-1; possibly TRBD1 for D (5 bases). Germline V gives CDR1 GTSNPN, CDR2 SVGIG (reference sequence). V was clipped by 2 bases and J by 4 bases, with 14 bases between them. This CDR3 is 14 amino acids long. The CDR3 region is CAWSRGIPGTEAFF. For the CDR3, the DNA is TGTGCCTGGAGTCGGGGGATCCCAGGCACTGAAGCTTTCTTT. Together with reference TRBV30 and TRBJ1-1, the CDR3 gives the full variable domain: SQTIHQWPATLVQPVGSPLSLECTVEGTSNPNLYWYRQAAGRGLQLLFYSVGIGQISSEVPQNLSASRPQDRQFILSSKKLLLSDSGFYLCAWSRGIPGTEAFFGQGTRLTVV.

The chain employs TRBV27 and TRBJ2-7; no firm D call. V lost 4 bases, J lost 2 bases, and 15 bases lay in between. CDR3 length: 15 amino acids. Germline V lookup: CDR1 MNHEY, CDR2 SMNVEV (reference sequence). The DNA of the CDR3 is TGTGCCAGCAGTTCCTTCGGGCCGGCCACCTACGAGCAGTACTTC. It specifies CASSSFGPATYEQYF.

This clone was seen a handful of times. The CDR3 is CASSLGLPSTDTQYF. In DNA form, the CDR3 reads TGTGCCAGCAGCTTAGGACTACCCAGCACAGATACGCAGTATTTT. The V call is TRBV7-6, the J call TRBJ2-3; possibly TRBD2 for D (5 bases). This CDR3 comprises 15 residues. V was cut by 1 base and J by 0 bases, with 8 bases left in between. Germline V CDR1 and CDR2: SGHVS, FNYEAQ.

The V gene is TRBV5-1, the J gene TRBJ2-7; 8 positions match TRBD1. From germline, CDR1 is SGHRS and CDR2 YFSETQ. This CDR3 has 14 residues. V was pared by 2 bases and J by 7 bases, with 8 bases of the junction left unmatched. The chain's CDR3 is CASSFQGQGEEQYF. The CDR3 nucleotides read TGCGCCAGCAGCTTCCAAGGACAGGGTGAAGAGCAGTACTTC.

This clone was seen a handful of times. The CDR3 here is CASSDPTGGGSPLHF. The CDR3 DNA is TGTGCCAGCAGTGACCCTACAGGGGGGGGATCACCCCTCCACTTT. V and J are TRBV25-1 and TRBJ1-6; 8 bases are shared with TRBD1. The J segment lost 10 bases and the V segment lost 3 bases, leaving 8 bases of the junction unmatched. Germline V gene sequence: CDR1 MGHDK, CDR2 SYGVNS. The CDR3 contains 15 residues.

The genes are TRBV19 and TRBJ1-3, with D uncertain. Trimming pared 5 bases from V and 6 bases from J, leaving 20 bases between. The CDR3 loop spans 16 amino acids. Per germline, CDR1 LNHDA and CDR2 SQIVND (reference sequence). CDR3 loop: CASSDRPRGLVNTIYF. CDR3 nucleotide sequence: TGTGCCAGTAGTGATCGTCCGCGGGGTTTAGTAAACACCATATATTTT.

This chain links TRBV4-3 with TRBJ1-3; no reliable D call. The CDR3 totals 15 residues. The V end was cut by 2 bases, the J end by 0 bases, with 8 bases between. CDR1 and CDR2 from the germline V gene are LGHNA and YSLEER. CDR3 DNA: TGCGCCAGCAGCCAAATGGTCTCCTCTGGAAACACCATATATTTT. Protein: CASSQMVSSGNTIYF.